One and the same sample provided the 17 T cell receptor beta chains below, sequenced in a study of shared clonotypes between healthy human individuals. Naive CD8 cells lacked CD45RO, underwent positive selection for CCR7 and left out terminally differentiated effector memory CD45RA+ cells. Repertoires were generated with immunoSEQ multiplex PCR, while TCRdb's copy carries only in-frame clones and drops some. The table shows millions of clones, with roughly 95% occurring only once. Sequenced sample: naive CD8+ T cells sorted from blood. These receptors were collected from a man aged 18 to 30 in good health.

The chain uses TRBV30 and TRBJ2-7, with TRBD2 identical over 14 bases. Germline lookup yields CDR1 GTSNPN and CDR2 SVGIG (reference sequence). V was clipped by 2 bases and J by 5 bases; unmatched bases: 5. CDR3 length: 15 amino acids. The CDR3 here is CAWSPLGLAGDEQYF. CDR3 sequence (DNA): TGTGCCTGGAGTCCCCTGGGACTAGCGGGAGACGAGCAGTACTTC.

The chain joins TRBV9 to TRBJ1-1, with TRBD1 matching over 7 bases. Germline CDR1 SGDLS, CDR2 YYNGEE. Trimming at V came to 4 bases and at J to 0 bases, leaving 6 bases not matched to a gene. The CDR3 covers 15 residues. The CDR3 reads CASSPGGGMNTEAFF. CDR3 nucleotides: TGTGCCAGCAGCCCAGGGGGAGGAATGAACACTGAAGCTTTCTTT.

V and J are TRBV28 and TRBJ1-2, with D perhaps TRBD1 (5 bases). Germline CDR1 MDHEN, CDR2 SYDVKM. This CDR3 spans 16 amino acids. Trimming removed 4 bases at V and 1 base at J, with 16 bases between. Here the CDR3 DNA reads TGTGCCAGCAGTTGGTTTCTGGGGCAGGGTAACTATGGCTACACCTTC. This sequence encodes CASSWFLGQGNYGYTF.

Note on this clone: This CDR3 is also generated by other DNA sequences in the sample. This chain joins TRBV30 and TRBJ2-3, with no clear D. The germline gives CDR1 GTSNPN, CDR2 SVGIG (reference sequence). This CDR3 contains 10 residues. V was pared by 5 bases and J by 5 bases, with 5 bases between. The CDR3 DNA follows: TGTGCCTGGGAAGGAGATACGCAGTATTTT. It translates to CAWEGDTQYF.

V and J are TRBV6-5 and TRBJ2-1; D is perhaps TRBD2 (5 bases). With 7 bases removed from V and 2 bases from J, the gap between germline ends came to 6 bases. CDR1 and CDR2 from the germline V gene are MNHEY and SVGAGI. The CDR3 is made up of 12 amino acids. The CDR3 bases are TGTGCCAGCATAGCGCCCTACAATGAGCAGTTCTTC. Protein: CASIAPYNEQFF.

The chain combines TRBV7-9 with TRBJ2-2; no firm D call. The CDR3 has 16 residues. The V gene's germline CDR1 is SEHNR and CDR2 FQNEAQ (reference sequence). Trimming took off 1 base at V and 2 bases at J, with 11 bases between the two ends. The CDR3 region is CASSLGAALNTGELFF. In DNA form, the CDR3 reads TGTGCCAGCAGCTTAGGGGCAGCGCTTAACACCGGGGAGCTGTTTTTT.

The chain has TRBV6-5 and TRBJ2-3; TRBD2 agrees at 7 bases. The V and J ends lost 2 bases and 2 bases, in that order; junction bases with no gene match: 4. Looked up from germline, CDR1 is MNHEY and CDR2 is SVGAGI. The CDR3 totals 15 residues. CDR3 DNA: TGTGCCAGCAGTTACATGGGAGGGGACACAGATACGCAGTATTTT. Translated, it gives CASSYMGGDTDTQYF.

V and J are TRBV9 and TRBJ2-1; D uncertain. The CDR3 has 15 residues. V shed 4 bases and J shed 8 bases, with 19 bases lying between them. In germline, CDR1 is SGDLS, CDR2 YYNGEE. DNA of the CDR3: TGTGCCAGCAGCCCGAGTGGTCCCTTTAAAGATGAGCAGTTCTTC. This gives the protein CASSPSGPFKDEQFF. Using reference TRBV9 and TRBJ2-1 for the parts outside the CDR3, the full variable domain is DSGVTQTPKHLITATGQRVTLRCSPRSGDLSVYWYQQSLDQGLQFLIQYYNGEERAKGNILERFSAQQFPDLHSELNLSSLELGDSALYFCASSPSGPFKDEQFFGPGTRLTVL.

This rearrangement joins TRBV5-1 to TRBJ2-3, with D possibly being TRBD2 (6 bases). Trimming pared 0 bases from V and 4 bases from J, leaving 15 bases between. The germline CDR1 and CDR2 sequences are SGHRS and YFSETQ. The CDR3 has 16 residues. CDR3 nucleotide sequence: TGCGCCAGCAGCTTGGGTCGGGGGAATGGGCCAGATACGCAGTATTTT. It is translated as CASSLGRGNGPDTQYF.

The rearrangement uses TRBV28 and TRBJ2-2, with D uncertain. The germline V and J ends were trimmed by 7 bases and 2 bases, with 8 bases remaining between them. This CDR3 contains 13 residues. Germline V gives CDR1 MDHEN, CDR2 SYDVKM. The chain's CDR3 is CASKWLNTGELFF. CDR3 nucleotide sequence: TGTGCCAGCAAGTGGCTCAACACCGGGGAGCTGTTTTTT.

This chain connects TRBV7-3 to TRBJ1-1; D is perhaps TRBD1 (6 bases). CDR1 and CDR2 (germline): SGHTA, FQGTGA. V was shortened by 2 bases and J by 8 bases, with 12 bases between the two germline ends. The CDR3 contains 13 residues. The CDR3 spells CASSLVGTGEAFF. CDR3 bases: TGTGCCAGCAGCTTAGTAGGTACAGGGGAAGCTTTCTTT.

J is TRBJ1-4 and V is TRBV4-1; D remains ambiguous. This CDR3 has 16 residues. V lost 3 bases, J lost 5 bases, and 16 bases lay in between. Germline loops: CDR1 MGHRA, CDR2 YSYEKL. CDR3 nucleotides: TGCGCCAGCAGCCAGGCCGAGGACGGAGCCAATGAAAAACTGTTTTTT. Amino acids: CASSQAEDGANEKLFF.

J is TRBJ2-7 and V is TRBV6-6, with D maybe TRBD2 (5 bases). CDR3 length: 13 amino acids. Germline V gene lookup returns CDR1 MNHNY and CDR2 SVGAGI (reference sequence). Trimming shortened V by 7 bases and J by 2 bases, and 12 bases separated the two germline ends. The CDR3 DNA sequence: TGTGCCAGCACCTCGGACTCGACCTACGAGCAGTACTTC. As protein: CASTSDSTYEQYF.

This clone was counted once. The chain joins TRBV4-3 to TRBJ2-2; 7 bases map to TRBD1. Germline V gene lookup returns CDR1 LGHNA and CDR2 YSLEER. The junction had 7 bases not matched to a gene; V was cut back by 0 bases and J by 6 bases. The CDR3 extends over 16 amino acids. The CDR3 sequence is CASSQDSTGWSGELFF. The DNA for the CDR3 is TGCGCCAGCAGCCAAGATTCGACAGGGTGGTCCGGGGAGCTGTTTTTT.

A remark on this clone: Different DNA sequences within this sample yield the same CDR3. The chain links TRBV2 to TRBJ1-2; D gene uncertain. Germline CDR1 SNHLY, CDR2 FYNNEI. The V end was cut by 4 bases, the J end by 4 bases, with 10 bases between. This CDR3 comprises 13 residues. CDR3 DNA sequence: TGTGCCAGCAGTGGAGGAGAGTCCTATGGCTACACCTTC. It codes for CASSGGESYGYTF.

This chain uses TRBV4-1 with TRBJ2-7; perhaps TRBD2 as D (5 bases). V lost 0 bases to trimming and J lost 5 bases, with 11 bases between them. Germline CDR1 reads MGHRA; CDR2 reads YSYEKL. This CDR3 has 14 residues. The CDR3 reads CASSQDFERDEQYF. In nucleotides, the CDR3 is TGCGCCAGCAGCCAAGATTTTGAGAGGGACGAGCAGTACTTC.

The chain uses TRBV5-1 and TRBJ2-7; 9 bases fit TRBD1. This CDR3 is built from 16 residues. Unmatched junction bases numbered 8, after V lost 3 bases and J lost 1 base. Germline lookup yields CDR1 SGHRS and CDR2 YFSETQ. The CDR3 region has the DNA TGCGCCAGCAGCTGGCCCCGGGACAGGGAATCCTACGAGCAGTACTTC. This encodes CASSWPRDRESYEQYF.